The present entry profiles one T cell receptor (beta chain) with its context. The antigen it recognizes is unknown. The record has no base qualities; no much larger clone is one base away. Taken with the paper, the label for treatment or condition translates to: in vitro stimulation with specific CMV peptide epitopes to enrich CMV-specific T cells. From the germline V gene (reference sequence), CDR1 is SSHAT and CDR2 is FNYEAQ. There are 14 amino acids in the CDR3, from cysteine to phenylalanine inclusive. The retained sequence is limited to the CDR3, 42 bases, with the frame set at the first base. V loses 5 bases at its end and J loses 9 bases; junction bases beyond the gene matches: 7. The data were obtained in a study of T cell repertoires in cytomegalovirus infection (dated by TCRdb to the late 2010s). Describing the broader study: Peptide stimulations targeted recently identified HLA-C-restricted CMV epitopes, whose presentation resists viral immunomodulation, together with well-studied HLA-B-restricted epitopes. The HLA type of each donor mattered for the analysis, because public TCR beta signatures pointed to carriage of CMV infection along with the matching HLA type.

Sequencer: Illumina HiSeq 1500. The public reads were quality trimmed at Q25 with fastp and then assembled into clones with MiXCR by TCRdb, keeping productive beta chains. Duplicate CDR3 protein sequences are folded into a single record with the most common DNA and genes. The sample table shows hundreds of thousands of distinct CDR3 sequences, and around 32% are seen once. The ten largest clones add up to about 18% of the sample. General findings and caveats noted by the study authors: Carriers of CMV infection plus the relevant HLA type were discriminated by the cumulative frequency of public TCR beta family members in the study cohort and in an independent roughly 370-donor cohort. The ex vivo response was dominated by HLA-C-restricted CMV-specific TCR beta clonotypes, and the single most frequent clonotype in two of eight donors was supplied by these HLA-C-restricted clonotypes.

The rearrangement joined TRBV7-7 to TRBJ2-1, and 10 junctional nucleotides match TRBD2. The sample consisted of cultured PBMCs, taken from culture after CMV antigen stimulation. This clonotype originated in a human donor in good health (CMV status not recorded). Some clones in this sample may be carry-over from other donors' samples. The CDR3 protein is CASSRLAGVGEQFF. The sequence in DNA is TGTGCCAGCAGCCGCCTAGCGGGAGTTGGTGAGCAGTTCTTC.